The clone carrying this TCR beta chain was seen only once. This sample stems from a study of blood T cell repertoires in COVID-19. Overall study: COVID-19 samples collected from the United States, Italy and Spain covered acute and convalescent phases. From T cells, B-cell-depleted T cells, or PBMCs came the material, which was cDNA or gDNA.

As processed by the authors: Nucleated cell counts were estimated from reference gene primer amplification. Clones were sequenced by immunoSEQ multiplex PCR, and TCRdb holds only the in-frame ones, with some missing. V, J and clone size are taken as reported in that table, and D and trimming were inferred from the DNA itself. The data hold fewer than 200,000 clones, with 84% observed a single time. CDR1 and CDR2 from the germline V gene are MGHDK and SYGVNS. With 2 bases removed from V and 0 bases from J, the gap between germline ends came to 8 bases. CDR3 size: 14 residues. The sample consisted of peripheral blood. The receptor's source is a man between 70 and 80 years old with active or convalescent COVID-19. This chain joins TRBV25-1 and TRBJ2-7, with a weak D call TRBD1 (6 bases). CDR3 region: CASSERGTSYEQYF. CDR3 in DNA: TGTGCCAGCAGTGAAAGGGGGACCTCCTACGAGCAGTACTTC.